Sequencing of this T cell receptor (beta chain) was carried out in a study of T-cell reconstitution after alpha-beta-depleted transplantation in children (dated by TCRdb to the mid-2010s). In the study overall: T-cell immune reconstitution after TCRalphabeta/CD19-depleted allogeneic hematopoietic cell transplantation in children was quantitatively tracked in the study by means of TCR repertoire profiling.

The method behind the library was PCR. The run used an Illumina HiSeq 2500. TCR libraries were prepared with molecular barcoding, using unique molecular identifiers to normalize TCRbeta repertoire quantification. The public sequencing data were trimmed at Q25 with fastp and processed into clonotypes with MiXCR by TCRdb, which kept only in-frame beta chains. Rows with a matching CDR3 protein are joined into one entry that keeps the most common DNA and genes. This sample holds some 490,000 distinct CDR3 sequences; 12% were observed only once. The biggest ten clones account for about 5.4% of the sample. Counted from cysteine to phenylalanine, this CDR3 has 17 amino acids. The retained sequence is limited to the CDR3, 51 bases, with the frame set at the first base. V is shortened by 4 bases, J by 7 bases, and the region joining them spans 22 bases. The CDR1 and CDR2 encoded by the germline V gene are KGHDR and SFDVKD.

Regarding this clonotype: What antigen it recognizes has not been identified. Per-nucleotide qualities are absent, and no much larger clonotype sits a single base away.

This chain is built from TRBV24-1 and TRBJ2-1, with the D gene not clear enough to name. The sample consisted of PBMCs from the stem cell graft donor, taken from the stem cell graft. This receptor was taken from a human donor who donated a stem cell graft to a child with combined immunodeficiency. The DNA sequence follows: TGTGCCACCAGTGACCATAGTAACCCCGGACCCGGGAATGAGCAGTTCTTC. Its amino acids are CATSDHSNPGPGNEQFF.